This TCR beta chain came from a study of shared clonotypes between healthy human individuals. Study-level points and caveats: The sampled material consisted only of blood, and tissue repertoires are likely to differ.

Within Nashville, Tennessee resided all donors, each a Caucasian adult. Deep was the level used in running the assay. Produced via immunoSEQ multiplex PCR; TCRdb's table is partial and in-frame only. The data contain roughly 1.5 million clones, 98% of them seen just once; the ten biggest clones take up approximately 0.44%. With regard to this clone: Its antigen remains unknown.

Sample: naive CD4+ T cells sorted from blood. Indicated subset: CD45RA+ positively selected. This clonotype was obtained from a young man in good health.

The CDR3 protein is CASSEWEGRYGYTF. CDR3 DNA sequence: TGTGCCAGCAGTGAATGGGAGGGGCGGTATGGCTACACCTTC. This sequence joins TRBV25-1 and TRBJ1-2; D possibly corresponds to TRBD1 (5 bases). Germline V gives CDR1 MGHDK, CDR2 SYGVNS. Trimming removed 1 base from V and 5 bases from J, with 11 bases in between. The CDR3 totals 14 residues.